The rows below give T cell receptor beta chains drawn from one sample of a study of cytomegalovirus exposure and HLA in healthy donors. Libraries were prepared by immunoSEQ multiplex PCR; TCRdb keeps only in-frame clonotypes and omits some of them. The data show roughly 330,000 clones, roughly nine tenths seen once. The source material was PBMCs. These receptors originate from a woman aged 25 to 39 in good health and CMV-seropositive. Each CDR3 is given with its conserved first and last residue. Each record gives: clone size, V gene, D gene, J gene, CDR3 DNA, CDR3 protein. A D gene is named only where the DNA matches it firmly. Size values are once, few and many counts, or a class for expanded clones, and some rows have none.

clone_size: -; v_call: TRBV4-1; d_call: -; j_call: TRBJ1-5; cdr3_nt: TGCGCCAGCAGCAATAACAGGGAGGATCAGCCCCAGCATTTT; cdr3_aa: CASSNNREDQPQHF
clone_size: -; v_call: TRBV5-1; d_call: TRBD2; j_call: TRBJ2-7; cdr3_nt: TGCGCCAGCAGCTTTGGGACTAGCGTTGCCTACGAGCAGTACTTC; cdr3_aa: CASSFGTSVAYEQYF
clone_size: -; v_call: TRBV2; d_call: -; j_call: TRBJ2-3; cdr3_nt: TGTGCCAGCAGCGATCTAGCCTCAGATACGCAGTATTTT; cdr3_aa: CASSDLASDTQYF
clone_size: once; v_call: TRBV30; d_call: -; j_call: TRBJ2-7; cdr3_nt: TGTGCCTGGAGTACATATAGCGGCGAGCAGTACTTC; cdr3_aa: CAWSTYSGEQYF
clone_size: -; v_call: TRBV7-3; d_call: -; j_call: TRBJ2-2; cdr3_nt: TGTGCCAGCAGCTACGGGACACACGCGAACACCGGGGAGCTGTTTTTT; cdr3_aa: CASSYGTHANTGELFF
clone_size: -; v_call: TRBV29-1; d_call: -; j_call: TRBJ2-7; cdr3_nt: TGCAGCGTTGTCTCGGAGTCCTACGAGCAGTACTTC; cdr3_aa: CSVVSESYEQYF
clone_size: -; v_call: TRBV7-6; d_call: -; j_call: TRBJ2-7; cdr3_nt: TGTGCCAGCAGCTTCGGGGTCCAGGCCGAGCAGTACTTC; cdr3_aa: CASSFGVQAEQYF
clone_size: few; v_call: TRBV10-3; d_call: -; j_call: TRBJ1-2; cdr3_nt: TGTGCCATCAGAACTCCTCTCACAGCTAACTATGGCTACACCTTC; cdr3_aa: CAIRTPLTANYGYTF
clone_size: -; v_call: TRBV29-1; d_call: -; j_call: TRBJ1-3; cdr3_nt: TGCAGCGTTGAGGGGGGGCAGAATGGAAACACCATATATTTT; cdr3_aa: CSVEGGQNGNTIYF
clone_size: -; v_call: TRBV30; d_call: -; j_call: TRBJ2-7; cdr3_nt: TGTGCCTGGAGTGTGGCAGCCTCCGAGCAGTACTTC; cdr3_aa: CAWSVAASEQYF
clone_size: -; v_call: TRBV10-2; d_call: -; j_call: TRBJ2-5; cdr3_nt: TGCGCCAGCAGTGAGAACGTACCCAAAGAGACCCAGTACTTC; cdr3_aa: CASSENVPKETQYF
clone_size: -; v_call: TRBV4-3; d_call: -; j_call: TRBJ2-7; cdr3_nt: TGCGCCAGCAGCCAAGATAAAGGAGCGTACGAGCAGTACTTC; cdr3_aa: CASSQDKGAYEQYF
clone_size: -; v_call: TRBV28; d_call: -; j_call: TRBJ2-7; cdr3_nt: TGTGCCAGCAGTTTAACAGGGTCGCTCTACGAGCAGTACTTC; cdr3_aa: CASSLTGSLYEQYF
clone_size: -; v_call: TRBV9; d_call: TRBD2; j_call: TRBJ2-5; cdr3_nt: TGTGCCAGCAGCCCGAGGACTAGCCGGGGAGGGGCGACCCAGTACTTC; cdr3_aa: CASSPRTSRGGATQYF
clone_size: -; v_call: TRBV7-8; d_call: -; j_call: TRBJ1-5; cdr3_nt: TGTGCCAGCAGATTATGGGACACCCCCAATCAGCCCCAGCATTTT; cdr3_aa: CASRLWDTPNQPQHF
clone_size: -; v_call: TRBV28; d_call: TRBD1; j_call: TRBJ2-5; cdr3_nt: TGTGCCAGCAGGGGACAGGGTACGGAGACCCAGTACTTC; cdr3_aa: CASRGQGTETQYF
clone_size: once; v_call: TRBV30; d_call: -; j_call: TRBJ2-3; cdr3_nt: TGTGCCTGGAATTGGGGTGGCACAGATACGCAGTATTTT; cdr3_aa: CAWNWGGTDTQYF
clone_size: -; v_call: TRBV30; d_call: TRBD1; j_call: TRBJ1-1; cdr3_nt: TGTGCCTGGAGGGGGGACAGGAACACTGAAGCTTTCTTT; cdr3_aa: CAWRGDRNTEAFF